The sequence of this T cell receptor beta chain was determined in a study of vaccination and CD4 T cells after COVID-19. About the research overall: Convalescent cases comprised ten or so mild and one severe, all SARS-CoV-2 positive by nasal swab PCR.

This clonotype was seen only a few times. Its antigen is not identified. This CDR3 contains 15 residues. Deletions cut 4 bases from V and 1 base from J, with 8 bases between. In germline, CDR1 is LNHDA, CDR2 SQIVND (reference sequence). With the Oncomine TCR Beta short-read assay, DNA from cultured CD4+ T cells was sequenced. Each CDR3 protein gets one entry after TCRdb re-called the PCR reads with MiXCR. The repertoire holds under 15,000 distinct CDR3 sequences, 55% to 75% seen once, with 8.7% in the top ten. Sample treatment: roughly ten-day PBMC culture with coronavirus spike peptide pools or control peptides (ViraFEST assay). Via ViraFEST, peptide pools expanded antigen-specific T cells before TCR sequencing.

This rearrangement joins TRBV19 to TRBJ1-6; D is unclear. The sample here was CD4+ T cells from blood, cultured in vitro, taken before SARS-CoV-2 vaccination. The sequence was collected from a human donor who had recovered from COVID-19. The CDR3 reads CASSTGGSYNSPLHF. CDR3 bases: TGTGCCAGTAGTACGGGTGGTTCCTATAATTCACCCCTCCACTTT. Combining the CDR3 with reference TRBV19 and TRBJ1-6 gives the whole variable domain DGGITQSPKYLFRKEGQNVTLSCEQNLNHDAMYWYRQDPGQGLRLIYYSQIVNDFQKGDIAEGYSVSREKKESFPLTVTSAQKNPTAFYLCASSTGGSYNSPLHFGNGTRLTVT.